The sequence of this T cell receptor beta chain was determined in a study of T-cell memory formation after mild COVID-19. CDR3 length equals 15 residues. The V and J ends lost 0 bases and 5 bases respectively, with 11 bases between them. From germline, CDR1 is SGDLS and CDR2 YYNGEE. This clonotype came up a few times. Its antigen is unidentified. Study-level points and caveats: Mainly in CM and EM were contracting CD4+ clones; CD8+ were in EMRA.

TCRdb re-called the 5' RACE reads with MiXCR, one entry per CDR3 protein. This table holds 210,000 or so distinct CDR3 sequences, about 17% found once. Sequencing was performed on PBMCs or a T cell subset sorted from them (not recorded which). This chain connects TRBV9 to TRBJ2-2, with TRBD1 as a possible D gene (5 bases). The sequence derives from an adult woman who had mild COVID-19 (a few samples of this study predate the infection). Cell type and time point are not known. In DNA form, the CDR3 reads TGTGCCAGCAGCGTAGCTACGACAGTTACCGGGGAGCTGTTTTTT. As protein: CASSVATTVTGELFF.